The next 32 T cell receptor beta chains were all read from a single sample in a study of technical replicates of blood from a few donors. The method was immunoSEQ multiplex PCR; TCRdb's version includes in-frame clones alone and lacks a portion of them. The sample carries about 82,000 clones, 92% recorded once. Sequenced sample: T cells isolated from PBMCs. Receptors originate from a human donor in good health.

The chain is built from TRBV11-2 and TRBJ2-5, with 14 bases matching TRBD2. This CDR3 comprises 19 residues. Germline CDR1 is SGHAT and CDR2 is FQNNGV. The trim removed 3 bases at V and 5 bases at J, leaving 14 bases unmatched. The CDR3 DNA reads TGTGCCAGCAGCTTCGGAAGACTAGCGGGAGGGCGGAGACCCGAGACCCAGTACTTC. This sequence encodes CASSFGRLAGGRRPETQYF.

J is TRBJ1-1 and V is TRBV5-4; 8 positions agree with TRBD1. CDR3 size: 14 residues. The germline CDR1 and CDR2 sequences are SGHNT and YYREEE (reference sequence). V lost 0 bases to trimming and J lost 7 bases; unmatched junction nucleotides: 5. In DNA, the CDR3 is TGTGCCAGCAGCTTGGTGCAGGGGGCGGTTGAAGCTTTCTTT. Amino acids: CASSLVQGAVEAFF.

The chain is built from TRBV19 and TRBJ1-2, with 11 positions matching TRBD1. The CDR3 has 18 residues. The junction had 12 bases not matched to a gene; V was cut back by 6 bases and J by 0 bases. CDR1 and CDR2 from the germline V gene are LNHDA and SQIVND (reference sequence). CDR3 sequence: CASSQIPGQGGSNYGYTF. In DNA form, the CDR3 reads TGTGCCAGTAGCCAAATACCGGGACAGGGGGGATCTAACTATGGCTACACCTTC.

The rearrangement links TRBV10-1 to TRBJ1-1, with a weak D call TRBD1 (6 bases). The CDR3 is 14 amino acids. Trimming cost V 2 bases and J 4 bases, with 11 bases left between them. In germline, CDR1 is WNHNN, CDR2 SYGVQD (reference sequence). The CDR3 nucleotides are TGCGCCAGCAGTGAGACAGGGAAGGGCACTGAAGCTTTCTTT. Translated, it gives CASSETGKGTEAFF.

The chain links TRBV27 to TRBJ2-1; perhaps TRBD2 as D (6 bases). Germline V CDR1 and CDR2: MNHEY, SMNVEV (reference sequence). The V and J ends lost 0 bases and 2 bases respectively, with 11 bases between them. The CDR3 is 16 amino acids. This CDR3 reads CASSLSPAGTYNEQFF. The CDR3 nucleotides are TGTGCCAGCAGTTTATCCCCTGCGGGGACCTACAATGAGCAGTTCTTC.

The genes are TRBV5-1 and TRBJ2-2; possible D gene TRBD2, 5 bases. The CDR3 sequence is 16 residues long. From germline, CDR1 is SGHRS and CDR2 YFSETQ. V shed 0 bases and J shed 6 bases, with 15 bases lying between them. The CDR3 loop reads CASSLARLAGSGELFF. The CDR3 coding sequence is TGCGCCAGCAGCTTGGCACGCCTAGCAGGATCCGGGGAGCTGTTTTTT.

V usage is TRBV28 and J usage is TRBJ2-2, with 12 bases aligning to TRBD1. Per the germline V gene, CDR1 is MDHEN and CDR2 is SYDVKM. V shed 7 bases, J shed 7 bases, and the junction held 10 bases outside the gene matches. The CDR3 runs 16 residues. CDR3 DNA: TGTGCCAGCACCCCGGGACAGGGGGCGGTCGGCGGGGAGCTGTTTTTT. Encoded protein: CASTPGQGAVGGELFF.

CDR3 residues: CASSQEGGRSYGYTF. CDR3 nucleotide sequence: TGCGCCAGCAGCCAAGAAGGAGGACGGAGCTATGGCTACACCTTC. This chain connects TRBV4-1 to TRBJ1-2, with D uncertain. Germline CDR1 MGHRA, CDR2 YSYEKL. This CDR3 has 15 residues. Trimming pared 0 bases from V and 4 bases from J, leaving 12 bases between.

The V and J genes are TRBV6-5 and TRBJ1-5; D unresolved. The germline V gene has CDR1 MNHEY and CDR2 SVGAGI. The CDR3 is 14 amino acids. Trimming took 4 bases from V and 2 from J, leaving 9 bases between them. The CDR3 DNA reads TGTGCCAGCAGTTCGGGAGTTGGCAATCAGCCCCAGCATTTT. Translating gives CASSSGVGNQPQHF.

The chain is built from TRBV9 and TRBJ2-7; the match to TRBD1 covers 12 bases. Germline CDR1 is SGDLS and CDR2 is YYNGEE. CDR3 length equals 15 residues. V was clipped by 3 bases and J by 3 bases; unmatched bases: 4. Written as DNA, the CDR3 is TGTGCCAGCAGCGGAGGGACAGGGGGCATCTACGAGCAGTACTTC. Protein product: CASSGGTGGIYEQYF.

This clone was counted a single time. V gene TRBV28 combines with J gene TRBJ1-1; D perhaps matches TRBD1 (6 bases). The CDR3 has 16 amino acids. The germline gives CDR1 MDHEN, CDR2 SYDVKM. The V gene lost 6 bases and the J gene lost 3 bases, with 20 bases spanning the gap. CDR3 sequence (DNA): TGTGCCAGCAGCTTTCTTCAAGGACAGTTGCACACTGAAGCTTTCTTT. Protein product: CASSFLQGQLHTEAFF. The full variable domain, with the rest looked up from reference TRBV28 and TRBJ1-1, is DVKVTQSSRYLVKRTGEKVFLECVQDMDHENMFWYRQDPGLGLRLIYFSYDVKMKEKGDIPEGYSVSREKKERFSLILESASTNQTSMYLCASSFLQGQLHTEAFFGQGTRLTVV.

The V and J genes are TRBV5-1 and TRBJ1-4; 8 bases align to TRBD1. The CDR3 totals 16 residues. The germline V gene encodes CDR1 SGHRS and CDR2 YFSETQ. The junction had 8 bases not matched to a gene; V was cut back by 0 bases and J by 7 bases. The CDR3 nucleotides are TGCGCCAGCAGCTTGGCCCCAGGGGGCGCTGCTGAAAAACTGTTTTTT. Translating gives CASSLAPGGAAEKLFF.

Worth noting for this clone: At one boundary the junction diverges from the germline segment, which might be a read error. The rearrangement joins TRBV7-7 to TRBJ2-3; D remains ambiguous. Germline CDR1 SSHAT, CDR2 FNYEAQ (reference sequence). There are 17 residues in the CDR3. This CDR3 reads CASSLSGSLTGTDTQYF. In DNA, the CDR3 is TGTGCTAGCAGCTTATCCGGTTCACTTACCGGGACAGATACGCAGTATTTT.

V is TRBV29-1 and J is TRBJ2-5; TRBD1 matches 7 bases. There are 13 residues in the CDR3. CDR1 SQVTM and CDR2 ANQGSEA come from the germline V gene. J was trimmed by 2 bases and V by 8 bases; bases with no gene match: 8. The CDR3 bases are TGCAGCTTCAGGGGACAGCTACAAGAGACCCAGTACTTC. Its translation is CSFRGQLQETQYF.

The V and J genes are TRBV4-1 and TRBJ2-2; 8 bases agree with TRBD2. This CDR3 spans 17 amino acids. V was clipped by 1 base and J by 8 bases; unmatched bases: 12. The V gene's germline CDR1 is MGHRA and CDR2 YSYEKL. CDR3 amino acids: CASSQGASGGPWGELFF. The CDR3 DNA sequence: TGCGCCAGCAGCCAAGGGGCTTCGGGAGGGCCATGGGGGGAGCTGTTTTTT.

This clone was observed a single time. The chain has TRBV6-5 and TRBJ2-7; 8 positions agree with TRBD2. Losses at the gene ends were 5 bases for V and 3 bases for J; bases not matched to a gene: 6. The CDR3 covers 14 residues. The germline V gene encodes CDR1 MNHEY and CDR2 SVGAGI. CDR3 nucleotides: TGTGCCAGCAGTCAGCGGGGGCCCCTCTACGAGCAGTACTTC. It specifies CASSQRGPLYEQYF.

The rearrangement links TRBV6-5 to TRBJ1-5; 8 bases are a match to TRBD1. CDR1 is MNHEY and CDR2 is SVGAGI in the germline V gene. V lost 5 bases, J lost 6 bases, and 6 bases stayed unmatched. This CDR3 has 14 residues. The CDR3 DNA reads TGTGCCAGCAGTCCCGGACAGGGTGGTCAGCCCCAGCATTTT. It encodes CASSPGQGGQPQHF.

The gene calls are TRBV18 and TRBJ1-4, with a tentative D call TRBD1 (6 bases). Germline CDR1 reads KGHSH; CDR2 reads LQKENI. The length of the CDR3 is 14 residues. V lost 3 bases, J lost 7 bases, and 12 bases lay in between. The CDR3 bases are TGTGCCAGCTCACCGGACAGAGAAAGTGAAAAACTGTTTTTT. Translating it yields CASSPDRESEKLFF.

The gene calls are TRBV7-9 and TRBJ1-1; no clear D gene. Germline values: CDR1 SEHNR, CDR2 FQNEAQ (reference sequence). V lost 5 bases, J lost 4 bases, and 11 bases lay in between. The CDR3 covers 13 residues. The chain's CDR3 is CASSIEGGTEAFF. CDR3 coding DNA: TGTGCCAGCAGCATAGAAGGAGGCACTGAAGCTTTCTTT.

This chain uses TRBV10-1 with TRBJ2-4; perhaps TRBD2 as D (7 bases). The CDR3 contains 18 residues. Trimming cost V 0 bases and J 3 bases, with 18 bases left between them. CDR1 is WNHNN and CDR2 is SYGVQD in the germline V gene (reference sequence). The CDR3 protein is CASSESGGGLVGKNIQYF. Here the CDR3 DNA reads TGCGCCAGCAGTGAGTCCGGCGGGGGCCTCGTAGGCAAAAACATTCAGTACTTC.

The genes are TRBV6-1 and TRBJ2-7, with TRBD1 matching 9 bases. CDR3 size: 15 residues. Germline CDR1 MNHNS, CDR2 SASEGT. With V trimmed by 6 bases and J by 2 bases, 8 bases remained unmatched. CDR3 coding DNA: TGTGCCAGCAGGGGGACAGGGTCAGGGACCTACGAGCAGTACTTC. Protein product: CASRGTGSGTYEQYF.

The CDR3 DNA reads TGTGCCAGCAGTTTATACCCGGGAGTCCCAGAGACCCAGTACTTC. It is translated as CASSLYPGVPETQYF. The rearrangement links TRBV27 to TRBJ2-5, with D possibly TRBD2 on 6 matching bases. The CDR3 extends over 15 amino acids. V shed 1 base and J shed 4 bases, with 13 bases lying between them. Germline CDR1 and CDR2: MNHEY and SMNVEV (reference sequence).

This clone was recorded once. The chain combines TRBV7-7 with TRBJ2-1; D might be TRBD2 (6 bases). V lost 3 bases and J 5 bases, leaving 8 bases between the germline ends. The CDR3 runs to 13 residues. Germline loops: CDR1 SSHAT, CDR2 FNYEAQ (reference sequence). The CDR3: CASSFGSNNEQFF. The CDR3, as DNA: TGTGCCAGCAGCTTCGGGAGTAACAATGAGCAGTTCTTC.

V is TRBV4-1 and J is TRBJ2-6; 12 nucleotides match TRBD1. V was clipped by 4 bases and J by 1 base; unmatched bases: 2. Germline values: CDR1 MGHRA, CDR2 YSYEKL. CDR3 length equals 17 residues. The CDR3 sequence: CASSLGQGASGANVLTF. In DNA form, the CDR3 reads TGCGCCAGCAGCCTGGGACAGGGGGCGTCTGGGGCCAACGTCCTGACTTTC.

The CDR3 DNA is TGTGCCAGCAGTGAGCAAGGGGCCCTCACAGATACGCAGTATTTT. This codes for CASSEQGALTDTQYF. The chain carries TRBV2 and TRBJ2-3; a weak D match, TRBD1 (5 bases). CDR3 size: 15 residues. V lost 3 bases and J 2 bases, leaving 12 bases between the germline ends. From germline, CDR1 is SNHLY and CDR2 FYNNEI.

V is TRBV5-4 and J is TRBJ2-2; 11 bases agree with TRBD2. CDR3 length: 15 amino acids. Germline values: CDR1 SGHNT, CDR2 YYREEE (reference sequence). The V and J ends lost 3 bases and 6 bases, in that order; junction bases with no gene match: 4. CDR3 bases: TGTGCCAGCAGCTCTAGCGGGGGGACCCCCGGGGAGCTGTTTTTT. As protein: CASSSSGGTPGELFF.

The chain combines TRBV29-1 with TRBJ2-2; the D is unclear. Germline assignment: CDR1 SQVTM and CDR2 ANQGSEA. Trimming pared 6 bases from V and 1 base from J, leaving 12 bases between. The CDR3 contains 14 residues. CDR3 nucleotide sequence: TGCAGCGTCGGAGATCGCGGGAACACCGGGGAGCTGTTTTTT. Translation gives CSVGDRGNTGELFF.

Turning to this clone: The same CDR3 also results from other DNA sequences found in this sample. The V gene is TRBV9, the J gene TRBJ2-2; D is undetermined. Trimming removed 0 bases at V and 4 bases at J, with 7 bases between. The V gene's germline CDR1 is SGDLS and CDR2 YYNGEE. The CDR3 has 14 amino acids. The CDR3 DNA follows: TGTGCCAGCAGCGTAGGCGGCCCCACCGGGGAGCTGTTTTTT. Its translation is CASSVGGPTGELFF.

A few counts support this clone. The rearrangement joins TRBV2 to TRBJ1-1, with 9 nucleotides matching TRBD1. The CDR3 totals 16 residues. V shed 3 bases and J 4 bases; nucleotides not matched to a gene: 9. Looked up from germline, CDR1 is SNHLY and CDR2 is FYNNEI. The CDR3 reads CASSDWDRVVGTEAFF. The DNA for the CDR3 is TGTGCCAGCAGTGATTGGGACAGGGTAGTTGGCACTGAAGCTTTCTTT.

The chain is built from TRBV5-4 and TRBJ2-1; weak D call: TRBD2 (5 bases). V was shortened by 2 bases and J by 7 bases, with 13 bases between the two germline ends. This CDR3 is built from 14 residues. The germline gives CDR1 SGHNT, CDR2 YYREEE (reference sequence). CDR3 nucleotide sequence: TGTGCCAGCAGCTTAAGAGGGTCTATTAATGAGCAGTTCTTC. Translated: CASSLRGSINEQFF.

This chain connects TRBV6-5 to TRBJ1-2, with D maybe TRBD1 (6 bases). V shed 4 bases and J shed 5 bases, with 20 bases lying between them. Germline CDR1 MNHEY, CDR2 SVGAGI. The CDR3 covers 16 residues. The CDR3 coding sequence is TGTGCCAGCAGTTTGGATGCCGGTATGGGGGCTTATGGCTACACCTTC. Protein: CASSLDAGMGAYGYTF.

The genes are TRBV5-8 and TRBJ1-4, with D tentatively TRBD1 (5 bases). The ends were cut back, 1 base at V and 8 bases at J, with 12 bases in the middle. Germline V gives CDR1 SGHTS, CDR2 YDEGEE. The CDR3 length is 14 residues. The CDR3 bases are TGTGCCAGCAGCTTGTTAGGGAAGGGGGAAAAACTGTTTTTT. This sequence encodes CASSLLGKGEKLFF.